The subject of this entry is one T cell receptor beta chain. The data originate from a study of cytomegalovirus exposure and HLA in healthy donors. V lost 4 bases to trimming and J lost 1 base; unmatched junction nucleotides: 8. Looked up from germline, CDR1 is SGHNT and CDR2 is YYREEE (reference sequence). The CDR3 contains 16 residues. Vbeta (60) and Jbeta (13) primers were used in the PCR. Only in-frame clones appear in the TCRdb table, and some are missing; sequencing was by immunoSEQ multiplex PCR. The data show 150,000 to 200,000 clones, roughly 85% seen once. All the people who gave samples were healthy bone marrow donors.

Sequencing input: PBMCs. The receptor comes from a man younger than 30 in good health and CMV-seropositive. The J gene is TRBJ1-1, the V gene TRBV5-4, with 9 bases matching TRBD1. This CDR3 reads CASSPGTGLANTEAFF. The CDR3 DNA reads TGTGCCAGCAGCCCGGGGACAGGGCTAGCGAACACTGAAGCTTTCTTT.